This T cell receptor beta chain is from a study of CD8+CD57+ T cells in acquired aplastic anemia. Study context: The DNA of sorted CD4+ and CD8+ cells averaged roughly 3 ug. Findings and limits, study-wide: For CD8+ Simpson's diversity, patients and controls showed no significant difference.

The germline CDR1 and CDR2 sequences are ENHRY and SYGVKD. J lost 2 bases, V lost 3 bases, and 1 base had no gene match. The CDR3 contains 13 residues. TCR beta VDJ and CDR3 were profiled, and genomic DNA was the template. A single record per CDR3 protein comes from TCRdb applying MiXCR to the reads. The table has approximately 170,000 distinct CDR3 sequences, 54% seen once. This clonotype was seen ten or more times. What it binds is not known. The TCR comes from a human donor in good health, serving as a control. V is TRBV10-3 and J is TRBJ2-7; 7 nucleotides match TRBD2. Sequencing input: sorted CD4+, CD8+, or CD8+CD57+ T cells (not recorded which) from PBMCs. The CDR3 region is CAISDRGAYEQYF. The DNA of the CDR3 is TGTGCCATCAGTGACCGGGGGGCCTACGAGCAGTACTTC.